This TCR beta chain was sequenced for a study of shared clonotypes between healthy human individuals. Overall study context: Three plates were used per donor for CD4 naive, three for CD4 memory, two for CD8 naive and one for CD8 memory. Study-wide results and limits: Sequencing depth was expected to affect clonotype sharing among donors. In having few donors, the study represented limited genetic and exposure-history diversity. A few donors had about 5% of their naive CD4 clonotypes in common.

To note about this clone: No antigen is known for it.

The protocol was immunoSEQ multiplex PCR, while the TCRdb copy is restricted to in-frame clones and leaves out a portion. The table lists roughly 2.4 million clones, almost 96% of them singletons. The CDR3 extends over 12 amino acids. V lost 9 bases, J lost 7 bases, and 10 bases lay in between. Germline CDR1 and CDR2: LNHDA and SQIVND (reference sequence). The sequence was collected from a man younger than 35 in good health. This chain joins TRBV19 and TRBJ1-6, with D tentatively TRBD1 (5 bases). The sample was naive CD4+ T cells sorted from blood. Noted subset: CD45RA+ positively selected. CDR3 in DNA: TGTGCCAGGGGGGTGGGGAATTCACCCCTCCACTTT. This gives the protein CARGVGNSPLHF.